The following is a T cell receptor (beta chain) sequence with its context. The antigen is unknown. This sample was included in a study of T cell responses to AZD1222 COVID-19 vaccine. J lost 11 bases, V lost 4 bases, and 12 bases had no gene match. The CDR3 runs to 16 residues. Looked up from germline, CDR1 is SGHRS and CDR2 is YFSETQ. Findings and limits, study-wide: The study identified only five to seven AZD1222 recipients as seropositive at baseline. At 160-218 and 743-854, vaccine-associated CD4 TCRs were dominant, and they spanned spike. Rises in breadth and depth of Spike-specific TCRs came after two AZD1222 doses. Clonal diversity was possibly underestimated, and white British individuals and females predominated among donors.

Assay used: immunoSEQ multiplex PCR; TCRdb lists only in-frame clones, some missing. The repertoire has under 150,000 clones, roughly 90% of them found once; the top ten carry 2.5% to 4%. The source was peripheral blood, collected on day 0 of AZD1222 vaccination. This receptor was identified in an adult in good health. The chain joins TRBV5-1 to TRBJ2-6; TRBD1 aligns across 10 bases. The CDR3 DNA sequence: TGCGCCAGCAGCCCACCGGACCCCGGGACAGGGGACGTCCTGACTTTC. Amino acids: CASSPPDPGTGDVLTF.